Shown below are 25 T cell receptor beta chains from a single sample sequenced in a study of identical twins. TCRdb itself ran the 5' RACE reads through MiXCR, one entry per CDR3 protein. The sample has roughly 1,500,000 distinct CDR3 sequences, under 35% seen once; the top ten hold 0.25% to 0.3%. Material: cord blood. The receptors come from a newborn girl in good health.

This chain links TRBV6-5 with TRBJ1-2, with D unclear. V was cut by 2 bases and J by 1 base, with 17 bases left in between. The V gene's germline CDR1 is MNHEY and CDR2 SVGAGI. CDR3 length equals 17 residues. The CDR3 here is CASSYGSRTLLNYGYTF. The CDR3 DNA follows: TGTGCCAGCAGTTACGGGAGCAGGACTCTCCTTAACTATGGCTACACCTTC.

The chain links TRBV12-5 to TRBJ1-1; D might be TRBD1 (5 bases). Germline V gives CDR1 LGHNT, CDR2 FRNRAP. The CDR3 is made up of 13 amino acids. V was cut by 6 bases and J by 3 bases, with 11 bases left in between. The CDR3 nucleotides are TGTGCTAGTGGCCAGGGTTGGGACACTGAAGCTTTCTTT. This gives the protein CASGQGWDTEAFF.

DNA of the CDR3: TGTGCCAGCAGCCAAGAACTACCGACTGAAGCTTTCTTT. Translating gives CASSQELPTEAFF. The genes are TRBV14 and TRBJ1-1; D is unclear. This CDR3 is 13 amino acids long. The germline gives CDR1 SGHDN, CDR2 FVKESK. V shed 0 bases and J shed 5 bases, with 7 bases lying between them.

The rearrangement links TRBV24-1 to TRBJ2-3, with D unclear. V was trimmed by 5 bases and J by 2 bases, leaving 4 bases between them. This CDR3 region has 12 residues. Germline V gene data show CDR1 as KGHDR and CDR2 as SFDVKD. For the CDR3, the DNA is TGTGCCACCAGTGGACACACAGATACGCAGTATTTT. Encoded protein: CATSGHTDTQYF.

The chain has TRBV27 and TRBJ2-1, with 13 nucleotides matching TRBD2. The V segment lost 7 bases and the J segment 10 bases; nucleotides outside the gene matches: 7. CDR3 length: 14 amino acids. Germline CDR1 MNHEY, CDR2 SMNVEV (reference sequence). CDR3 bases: TGTGCCAGCAAAGGGACTAGCGGGATTGGGGAGCAGTTCTTC. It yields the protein CASKGTSGIGEQFF.

CDR3 loop: CATSTRLTRQFF. The CDR3 DNA follows: TGTGCCACCAGTACACGACTAACGCGGCAGTTCTTC. The V and J genes are TRBV15 and TRBJ2-1, with D perhaps TRBD2 (5 bases). Germline CDR1 and CDR2: LNHNV and YYDKDF (reference sequence). There are 12 residues in the CDR3. V lost 6 bases and J 12 bases, leaving 15 bases between the germline ends.

The CDR3 DNA reads as TGCAGCGTTGGGAGAGCGGGGGGAGCTAACTATGGCTACACCTTC. Translated, it gives CSVGRAGGANYGYTF. The chain carries TRBV29-1 and TRBJ1-2; D might be TRBD1 (5 bases). CDR1 and CDR2 (germline): SQVTM, ANQGSEA. The CDR3 loop spans 15 amino acids. The ends were cut back, 4 bases at V and 0 bases at J, with 15 bases in the middle. The full variable domain, completed using reference TRBV29-1 and TRBJ1-2, is SAVISQKPSRDICQRGTSLTIQCQVDSQVTMMFWYRQQPGQSLTLIATANQGSEATYESGFVIDKFPISRPNLTFSTLTVSNMSPEDSSIYLCSVGRAGGANYGYTFGSGTRLTVV.

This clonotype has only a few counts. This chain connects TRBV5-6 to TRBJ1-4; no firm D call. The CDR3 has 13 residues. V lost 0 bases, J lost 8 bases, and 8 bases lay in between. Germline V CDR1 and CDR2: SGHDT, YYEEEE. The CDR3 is CASSLGAREKLFF. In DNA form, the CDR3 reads TGTGCCAGCAGCTTGGGGGCTCGGGAAAAACTGTTTTTT.

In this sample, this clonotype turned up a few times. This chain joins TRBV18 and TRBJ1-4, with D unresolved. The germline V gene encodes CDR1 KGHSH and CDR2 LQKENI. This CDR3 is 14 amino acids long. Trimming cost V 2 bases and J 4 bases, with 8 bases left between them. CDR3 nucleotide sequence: TGTGCCAGCTCACCAGGGCAGTTTAATGAAAAACTGTTTTTT. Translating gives CASSPGQFNEKLFF.

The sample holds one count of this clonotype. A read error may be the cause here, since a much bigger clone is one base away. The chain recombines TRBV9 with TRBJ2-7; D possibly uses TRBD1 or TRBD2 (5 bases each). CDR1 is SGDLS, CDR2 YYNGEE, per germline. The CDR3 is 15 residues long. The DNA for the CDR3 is TGTGCCACCAGCGTTGATCCGGGACCCCTTTACGAGCAGTACTTC. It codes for CATSVDPGPLYEQYF.

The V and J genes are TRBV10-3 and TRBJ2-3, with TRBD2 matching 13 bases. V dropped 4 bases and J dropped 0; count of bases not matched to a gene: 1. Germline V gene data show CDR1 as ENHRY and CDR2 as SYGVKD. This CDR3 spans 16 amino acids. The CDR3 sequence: CAISGGLAGSTDTQYF. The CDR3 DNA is TGTGCCATCAGTGGGGGACTAGCGGGGAGCACAGATACGCAGTATTTT.

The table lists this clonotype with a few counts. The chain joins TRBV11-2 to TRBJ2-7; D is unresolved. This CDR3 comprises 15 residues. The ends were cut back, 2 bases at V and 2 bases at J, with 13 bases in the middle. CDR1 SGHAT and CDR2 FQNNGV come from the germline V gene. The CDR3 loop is CASSLLRTDPYEQYF. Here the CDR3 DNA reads TGTGCCAGCAGCTTACTCCGGACGGATCCCTACGAGCAGTACTTC.

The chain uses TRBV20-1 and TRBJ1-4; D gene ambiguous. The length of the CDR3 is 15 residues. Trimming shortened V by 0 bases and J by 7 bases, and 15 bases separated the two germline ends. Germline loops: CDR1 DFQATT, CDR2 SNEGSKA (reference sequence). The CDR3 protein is CSARDQRLGAEKLFF. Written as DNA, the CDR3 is TGCAGTGCTAGAGATCAGAGACTTGGAGCTGAAAAACTGTTTTTT.

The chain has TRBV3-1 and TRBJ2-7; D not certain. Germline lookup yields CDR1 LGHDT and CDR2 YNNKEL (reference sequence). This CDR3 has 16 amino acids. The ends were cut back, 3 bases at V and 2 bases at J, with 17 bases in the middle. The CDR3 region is CASSHLTAHGTYEQYF. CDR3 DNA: TGTGCCAGCAGCCACCTAACGGCTCATGGGACCTACGAGCAGTACTTC.

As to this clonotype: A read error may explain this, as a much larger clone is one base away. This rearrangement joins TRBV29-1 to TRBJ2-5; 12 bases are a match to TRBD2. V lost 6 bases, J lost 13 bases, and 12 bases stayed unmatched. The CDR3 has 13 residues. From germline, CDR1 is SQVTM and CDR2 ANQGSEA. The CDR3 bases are TGCAGCGTCGTGACTAGCGGGGGATACGAGCGGTACTTC. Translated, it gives CSVVTSGGYERYF.

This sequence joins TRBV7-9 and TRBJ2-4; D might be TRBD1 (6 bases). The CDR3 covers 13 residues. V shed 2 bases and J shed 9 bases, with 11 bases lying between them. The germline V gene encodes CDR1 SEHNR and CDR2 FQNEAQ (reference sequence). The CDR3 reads CASSLSTQGIQYF. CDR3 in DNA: TGTGCCAGCAGCTTATCGACACAGGGCATTCAGTACTTC.

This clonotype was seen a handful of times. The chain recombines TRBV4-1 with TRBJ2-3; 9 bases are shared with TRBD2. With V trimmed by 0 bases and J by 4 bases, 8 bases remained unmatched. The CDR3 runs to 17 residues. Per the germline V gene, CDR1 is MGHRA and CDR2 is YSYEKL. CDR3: CASSQDGLAPVPDTQYF. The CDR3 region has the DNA TGCGCCAGCAGCCAAGATGGACTAGCGCCCGTCCCAGATACGCAGTATTTT.

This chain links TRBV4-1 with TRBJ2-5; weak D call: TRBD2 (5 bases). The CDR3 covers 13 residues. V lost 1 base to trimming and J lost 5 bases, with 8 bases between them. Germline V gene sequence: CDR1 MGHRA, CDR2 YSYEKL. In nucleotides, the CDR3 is TGCGCCAGCAGCCAAGTAGCGACGGAGACCCAGTACTTC. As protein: CASSQVATETQYF.

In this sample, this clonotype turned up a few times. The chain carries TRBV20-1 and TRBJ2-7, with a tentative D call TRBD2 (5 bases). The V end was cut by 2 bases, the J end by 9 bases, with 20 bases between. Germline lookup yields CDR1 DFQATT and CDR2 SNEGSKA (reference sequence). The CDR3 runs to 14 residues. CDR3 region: CSARKRTPNPWQYF. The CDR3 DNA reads TGCAGTGCTAGAAAAAGGACTCCTAACCCTTGGCAGTACTTC.

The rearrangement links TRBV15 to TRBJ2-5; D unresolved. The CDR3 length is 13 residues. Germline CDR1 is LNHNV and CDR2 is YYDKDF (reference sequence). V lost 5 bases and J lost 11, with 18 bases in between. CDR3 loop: CATSRRPYNEQYF. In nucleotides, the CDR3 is TGTGCCACCAGCCGAAGACCCTACAATGAGCAGTACTTC.

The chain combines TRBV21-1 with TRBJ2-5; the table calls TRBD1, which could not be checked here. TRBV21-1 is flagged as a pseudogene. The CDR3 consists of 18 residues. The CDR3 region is CASSKEVCGGAPVNEQYF. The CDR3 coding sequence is TGTGCCAGCAGCAAAGAAGTGTGCGGGGGGGCCCCTGTCAATGAGCAGTACTTC.

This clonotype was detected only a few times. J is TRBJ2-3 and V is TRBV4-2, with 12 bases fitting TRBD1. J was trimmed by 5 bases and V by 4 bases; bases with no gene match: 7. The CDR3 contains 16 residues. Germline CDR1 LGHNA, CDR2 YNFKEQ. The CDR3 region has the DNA TGTGCCAGCAGCCTCAACCGGGACAGGGGGCTAGATACGCAGTATTTT. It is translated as CASSLNRDRGLDTQYF.

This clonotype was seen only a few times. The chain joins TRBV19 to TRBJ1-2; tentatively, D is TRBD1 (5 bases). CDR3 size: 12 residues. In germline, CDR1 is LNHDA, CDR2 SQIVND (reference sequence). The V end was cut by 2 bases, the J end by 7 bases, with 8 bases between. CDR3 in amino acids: CASSIPGSGYTF. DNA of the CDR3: TGTGCCAGTAGTATACCAGGGAGTGGCTACACCTTC. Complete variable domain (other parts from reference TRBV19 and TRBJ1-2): DGGITQSPKYLFRKEGQNVTLSCEQNLNHDAMYWYRQDPGQGLRLIYYSQIVNDFQKGDIAEGYSVSREKKESFPLTVTSAQKNPTAFYLCASSIPGSGYTFGSGTRLTVV.

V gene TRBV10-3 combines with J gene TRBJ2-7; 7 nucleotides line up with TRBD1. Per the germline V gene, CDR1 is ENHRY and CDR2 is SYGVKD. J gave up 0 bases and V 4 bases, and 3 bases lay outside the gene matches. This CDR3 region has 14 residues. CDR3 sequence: CAISVTGASYEQYF. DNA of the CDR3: TGTGCCATCAGTGTTACAGGGGCCTCCTACGAGCAGTACTTC.

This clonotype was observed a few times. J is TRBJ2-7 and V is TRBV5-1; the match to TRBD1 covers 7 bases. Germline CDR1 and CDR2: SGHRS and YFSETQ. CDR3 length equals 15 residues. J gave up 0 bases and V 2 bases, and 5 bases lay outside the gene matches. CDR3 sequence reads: CASSLRGPASYEQYF. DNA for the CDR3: TGCGCCAGCAGCTTAAGGGGGCCGGCCTCCTACGAGCAGTACTTC.